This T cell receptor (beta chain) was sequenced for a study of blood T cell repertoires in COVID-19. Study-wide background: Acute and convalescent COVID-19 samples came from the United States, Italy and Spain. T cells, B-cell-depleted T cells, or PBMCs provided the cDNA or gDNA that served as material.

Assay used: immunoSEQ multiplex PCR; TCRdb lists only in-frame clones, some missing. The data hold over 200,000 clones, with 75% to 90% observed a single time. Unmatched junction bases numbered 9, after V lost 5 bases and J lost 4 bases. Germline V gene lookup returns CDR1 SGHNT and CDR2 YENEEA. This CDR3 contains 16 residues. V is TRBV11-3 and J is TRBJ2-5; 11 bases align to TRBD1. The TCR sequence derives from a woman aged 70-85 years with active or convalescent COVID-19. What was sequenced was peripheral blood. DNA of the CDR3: TGTGCCAGCAGCCTGCAATCCGGGACAGGGGGAGAGACCCAGTACTTC. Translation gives CASSLQSGTGGETQYF.